This T cell receptor beta chain is from a study of glioma-infiltrating T cells after dendritic cell vaccination. Whole-study findings and limits: Longer survival after dendritic cell vaccination followed higher pretreatment TIL content.

The immunoSEQ assay amplified TCRB CDR3 from up to roughly 2 ug DNA. The primer mix had 60 V beta and 13 J beta primers. Profiling relied on immunoSEQ multiplex PCR, and the TCRdb table lists in-frame clones only, not all of them. Among approximately 99,000 clones, approximately 84% were seen once, and the ten largest hold 5.4%. A word on this clone: Its specificity is unknown.

Time point: after dendritic cell vaccination, including at tumor progression/relapse. Germline V gene sequence: CDR1 MNHNS, CDR2 SASEGT. V was trimmed by 0 bases and J by 0 bases, leaving 16 bases between them. There are 18 residues in the CDR3. The V and J genes are TRBV6-1 and TRBJ2-3, with D unclear. Here the sequenced sample was blood, taken after dendritic cell vaccination. This receptor was taken from a human donor with glioblastoma. The CDR3 loop reads CASSEALRLPLSTDTQYF. The CDR3 DNA is TGTGCCAGCAGTGAAGCGCTCAGGCTACCCTTAAGCACAGATACGCAGTATTTT.